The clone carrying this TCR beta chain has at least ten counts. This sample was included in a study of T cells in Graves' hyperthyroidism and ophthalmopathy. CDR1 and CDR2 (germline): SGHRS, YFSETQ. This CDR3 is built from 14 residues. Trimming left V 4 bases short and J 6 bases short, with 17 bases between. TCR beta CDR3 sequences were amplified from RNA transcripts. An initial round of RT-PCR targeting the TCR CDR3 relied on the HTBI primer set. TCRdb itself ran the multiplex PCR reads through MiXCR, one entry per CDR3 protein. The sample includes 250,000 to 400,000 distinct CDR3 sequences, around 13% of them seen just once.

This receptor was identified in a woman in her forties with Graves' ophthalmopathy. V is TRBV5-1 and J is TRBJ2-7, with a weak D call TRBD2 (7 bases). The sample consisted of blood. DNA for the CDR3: TGCGCCAGCAGCCCGGAGCCGCGGGGGCGCGAGCAGTACTTC. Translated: CASSPEPRGREQYF.